This passage covers 12 T cell receptor beta chains from one sample sequenced in a study of T cells after yellow fever vaccination. A single record per CDR3 protein comes from TCRdb applying MiXCR to the 5' RACE reads. The sample lists hundreds of thousands of distinct CDR3 sequences, about 15% occurring once. The sequences come from PBMCs, collected 4 to 6 days after the first yellow fever vaccination. These receptor sequences come from a man aged 18 to 30 who received the YFV17D yellow fever vaccine.

This clonotype was detected once. The chain joins TRBV19 to TRBJ1-1; 8 bases line up with TRBD1. The CDR3 runs 15 residues. Looked up from germline, CDR1 is LNHDA and CDR2 is SQIVND (reference sequence). The junction had 12 bases not matched to a gene; V was cut back by 7 bases and J by 5 bases. CDR3 protein: CASTIARGPWTEAFF. The CDR3 nucleotides are TGTGCCAGTACGATAGCCAGGGGGCCATGGACTGAAGCTTTCTTT.

This clonotype was observed at least ten times. The rearrangement joins TRBV6-2 or TRBV6-3 to TRBJ1-5; D call uncertain. V lost 6 bases to trimming and J lost 0 bases, with 18 bases between them. CDR3 size: 17 residues. The germline gives CDR1 MNHEY, CDR2 SVGEGT. CDR3 sequence: CASSTWWAVNSNQPQHF. CDR3 sequence (DNA): TGTGCCAGCAGCACCTGGTGGGCTGTCAATAGCAATCAGCCCCAGCATTTT.

The chain employs TRBV7-2 and TRBJ2-5; perhaps D is TRBD1 or TRBD2 (5 bases each). Trimming shortened V by 0 bases and J by 0 bases, and 14 bases separated the two germline ends. This CDR3 comprises 17 residues. Germline V gene sequence: CDR1 SGHTA, CDR2 FQGNSA. The CDR3: CASSLAFSGAHQETQYF. The CDR3 DNA reads TGTGCCAGCAGCTTAGCGTTTTCCGGGGCGCACCAAGAGACCCAGTACTTC. The full variable domain, rest sourced from reference TRBV7-2 and TRBJ2-5, is GAGVSQSPSNKVTEKGKDVELRCDPISGHTALYWYRQSLGQGLEFLIYFQGNSAPDKSGLPSDRFSAERTGGSVSTLTIQRTQQEDSAVYLCASSLAFSGAHQETQYFGPGTRLLVL.

This clonotype was counted only a few times. The chain employs TRBV4-1 and TRBJ1-1; tentatively, D is TRBD1 (6 bases). V dropped 1 base and J dropped 11 bases, with 14 bases sitting between them. The germline V gene encodes CDR1 MGHRA and CDR2 YSYEKL. The CDR3 runs 13 residues. The CDR3 coding sequence is TGCGCCAGCAGCCAAGGGGACATCTCAGAGGCTTTCTTT. Translating it yields CASSQGDISEAFF.

In this sample, this clonotype turned up a few times. V is TRBV27 and J is TRBJ2-5; D possibly corresponds to TRBD1 (6 bases). CDR3 size: 15 residues. The ends were cut back, 4 bases at V and 5 bases at J, with 17 bases in the middle. Germline loops: CDR1 MNHEY, CDR2 SMNVEV (reference sequence). The CDR3 reads CASSSPRGSGETQYF. DNA for the CDR3: TGTGCCAGCAGTTCCCCGAGGGGGTCGGGTGAGACCCAGTACTTC.

This clonotype was counted a few times. The chain recombines TRBV7-9 with TRBJ2-2; 10 bases map to TRBD1. Trimming removed 5 bases from V and 5 bases from J; junction bases left unmatched: 11. The CDR3 is 17 amino acids. Germline V lookup: CDR1 SEHNR, CDR2 FQNEAQ (reference sequence). The CDR3 coding sequence is TGTGCCAGCAGCAGACACCGGGACAGGGGTACAACCGGGGAGCTGTTTTTT. This encodes CASSRHRDRGTTGELFF.

This clonotype was seen a few times. The rearrangement joins TRBV7-3 to TRBJ2-5; D is tentatively TRBD1 or TRBD2 (5 bases each). There are 13 residues in the CDR3. The germline gives CDR1 SGHTA, CDR2 FQGTGA. V was pared by 1 base and J by 7 bases, with 10 bases between. The CDR3 sequence is CASSLMTGRTQYF. The CDR3 region has the DNA TGTGCCAGCAGCTTAATGACGGGGCGGACCCAGTACTTC.

This clonotype has at least ten counts. V and J are TRBV18 and TRBJ1-1, with TRBD1 matching 7 bases. V lost 3 bases, J lost 3 bases, and 4 bases stayed unmatched. The CDR3 is made up of 14 amino acids. CDR1 and CDR2 (germline): KGHSH, LQKENI. The CDR3 here is CASSPTQGDTEAFF. CDR3 nucleotide sequence: TGTGCCAGCTCACCCACTCAGGGGGACACTGAAGCTTTCTTT.

The chain employs TRBV5-1 and TRBJ2-7, with 10 nucleotides matching TRBD1. The CDR3 runs to 13 residues. Per the germline V gene, CDR1 is SGHRS and CDR2 is YFSETQ. The J segment lost 6 bases and the V segment lost 4 bases, leaving 4 bases of the junction unmatched. CDR3 sequence: CASSTDRGGEQYF. CDR3 nucleotides: TGCGCCAGCAGCACGGACAGGGGGGGCGAGCAGTACTTC.

In this sample, this clonotype turned up a few times. The chain recombines TRBV4-1 with TRBJ2-4; no clear D gene. This CDR3 has 15 amino acids. The germline CDR1 and CDR2 sequences are MGHRA and YSYEKL. V shed 2 bases and J shed 2 bases, with 10 bases lying between them. The CDR3 is CASSQTGTTKNIQYF. Written as DNA, the CDR3 is TGCGCCAGCAGCCAAACCGGAACGACCAAAAACATTCAGTACTTC.

The V gene is TRBV5-8, the J gene TRBJ1-5; D might be TRBD1 (5 bases). V lost 5 bases, J lost 6 bases, and 15 bases lay in between. CDR3 size: 14 residues. Germline CDR1 reads SGHTS; CDR2 reads YDEGEE. CDR3 DNA: TGTGCCAGCAGACCGCGGGACTCCGGTCAGCCCCAGCATTTT. Residues: CASRPRDSGQPQHF. Full variable domain (remainder filled in from reference TRBV5-8 and TRBJ1-5): EAGVTQSPTHLIKTRGQQATLRCSPISGHTSVYWYQQALGLGLQFLLWYDEGEERNRGNFPPRFSGRQFPNYSSELNVNALELEDSALYLCASRPRDSGQPQHFGDGTRLSIL.

In its sample, this clonotype was seen many times. V usage is TRBV20-1 and J usage is TRBJ1-2; D not certain. V was cut by 6 bases and J by 0 bases, with 5 bases left in between. The germline V gene encodes CDR1 DFQATT and CDR2 SNEGSKA (reference sequence). This CDR3 is 11 amino acids long. The CDR3 loop is CSAIANYGYTF. For the CDR3, the DNA is TGCAGTGCAATAGCTAACTATGGCTACACCTTC.